This entry lists 5 T cell receptor beta chains sequenced from one sample in a study of post-analysis software for immune sequencing data. Their recognized antigens are unknown. Each TCR beta cDNA library carried unique molecular identifiers. TCRdb reanalysed the PCR reads using MiXCR and keeps one entry per CDR3 protein. The top ten hold approximately 4.2% of the sample, which has some 890,000 distinct CDR3 sequences, roughly half seen once. The study, taken as a whole, reports: Five TRBV segments, including TRBV5-6, TRBV5-1 and TRBV20-1, were more frequent in patients than controls.

The source material was blood. The receptors originated from a girl aged 5-17 years with multiple sclerosis.

This chain links TRBV29-1 with TRBJ1-5; D is ambiguous. The CDR3 runs 13 residues. In germline, CDR1 is SQVTM, CDR2 ANQGSEA. Deletions cut 6 bases from V and 7 bases from J, with 16 bases between. This chain's CDR3 is CSVAMGTAQPQHF. The CDR3 coding sequence is TGCAGCGTCGCGATGGGTACGGCCCAGCCCCAGCATTTT. Filled out from reference TRBV29-1 and TRBJ1-5, the complete variable domain reads SAVISQKPSRDICQRGTSLTIQCQVDSQVTMMFWYRQQPGQSLTLIATANQGSEATYESGFVIDKFPISRPNLTFSTLTVSNMSPEDSSIYLCSVAMGTAQPQHFGDGTRLSIL.

The chain has TRBV12-5 and TRBJ2-3; 12 bases match TRBD2. In germline, CDR1 is LGHNT, CDR2 FRNRAP. V was pared by 6 bases and J by 4 bases, with 8 bases of the junction left unmatched. This CDR3 is built from 16 residues. CDR3 sequence reads: CASGHILAGGSDTQYF. As DNA, the CDR3 is TGTGCTAGTGGCCACATTCTAGCGGGAGGGTCAGATACGCAGTATTTT.

The chain combines TRBV5-1 with TRBJ2-5; 11 nucleotides agree with TRBD2. The V segment lost 5 bases and the J segment 2 bases; nucleotides outside the gene matches: 2. CDR3 length: 14 amino acids. Germline V CDR1 and CDR2: SGHRS, YFSETQ. The CDR3: CASRGLAAQETQYF. The CDR3 region has the DNA TGCGCCAGCAGGGGACTAGCGGCGCAAGAGACCCAGTACTTC. Full variable domain (remainder filled in from reference TRBV5-1 and TRBJ2-5): KAGVTQTPRYLIKTRGQQVTLSCSPISGHRSVSWYQQTPGQGLQFLFEYFSETQRNKGNFPGRFSGRQFSNSRSEMNVSTLELGDSALYLCASRGLAAQETQYFGPGTRLLVL.

The chain couples TRBV7-8 to TRBJ2-1; 9 bases map to TRBD2. The CDR3 spans 13 residues. V trimming: 0 bases; J trimming: 10 bases; junction bases outside the gene matches: 1. The germline gives CDR1 SGHVS, CDR2 FQNEAQ. This chain's CDR3 is CASSLALAGEQFF. The DNA for the CDR3 is TGTGCCAGCAGCTTAGCCCTAGCGGGGGAGCAGTTCTTC.

V and J are TRBV10-3 and TRBJ2-4; the D is unclear. The end of the DNA is better explained by TRBJ2-7, so the J call may be wrong. The CDR3 sequence is 12 residues long. The germline gives CDR1 ENHRY, CDR2 SYGVKD. In DNA, the CDR3 is TGTGCCACCTCTATTCCTGGGAACGAGCAGTACTTC. Encoded protein: CATSIPGNEQYF.